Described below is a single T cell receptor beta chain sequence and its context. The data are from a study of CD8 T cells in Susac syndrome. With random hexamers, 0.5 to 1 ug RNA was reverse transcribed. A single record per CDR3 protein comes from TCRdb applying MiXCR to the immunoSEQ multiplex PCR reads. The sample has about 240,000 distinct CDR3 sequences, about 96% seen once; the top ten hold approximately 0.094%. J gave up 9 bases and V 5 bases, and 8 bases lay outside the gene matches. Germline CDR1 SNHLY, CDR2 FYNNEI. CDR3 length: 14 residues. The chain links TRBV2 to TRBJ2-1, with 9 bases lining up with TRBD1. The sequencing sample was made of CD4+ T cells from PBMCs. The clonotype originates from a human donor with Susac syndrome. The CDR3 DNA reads TGTGCCAGCAGTCAAACAGGGGGCCGAGGTGAGCAGTTCTTC. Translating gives CASSQTGGRGEQFF.